This entry lists 9 T cell receptor beta chains sequenced from one sample in a study of radiotherapy plus CTLA-4 blockade in lung cancer. Sequencing used immunoSEQ multiplex PCR; TCRdb keeps in-frame clones, though not all of them. The table records some 80,000 clones, under 80% of them present only once. This specimen consisted of peripheral blood, obtained from a patient treated with radiotherapy plus ipilimumab. The source is a human donor with non-small cell lung cancer whose response to radiotherapy plus ipilimumab could not be evaluated. Some clones in this sample may be carry-over from other donors' samples.

This sequence joins TRBV7-2 and TRBJ2-7, with TRBD1 matching 7 bases. Germline assignment: CDR1 SGHTA and CDR2 FQGNSA. V gave up 5 bases and J gave up 1 base; unmatched junction bases: 8. This CDR3 region has 15 residues. This chain's CDR3 is CASSEDRDSSYEQYF. DNA of the CDR3: TGTGCCAGCAGCGAAGACCGGGACAGTTCCTACGAGCAGTACTTC.

This chain uses TRBV6-4 with TRBJ2-1; 11 bases fit TRBD2. The CDR3 is made up of 15 amino acids. V shed 6 bases and J 4 bases; nucleotides not matched to a gene: 5. CDR1 is MRHNA and CDR2 is SNTAGT in the germline V gene. The CDR3, as DNA: TGTGCCAGCAGCGTACTAGCGGGGGATTACAATGAGCAGTTCTTC. It is translated as CASSVLAGDYNEQFF.

The rearrangement uses TRBV18 and TRBJ2-7; 9 bases fit TRBD1. J gave up 3 bases and V 3 bases, and 6 bases lay outside the gene matches. The CDR3 has 15 amino acids. In germline, CDR1 is KGHSH, CDR2 LQKENI. The CDR3 here is CASSPSGTGYYEQYF. DNA of the CDR3: TGTGCCAGCTCACCTTCCGGGACAGGGTACTACGAGCAGTACTTC.

The rearrangement links TRBV7-2 to TRBJ2-7; perhaps TRBD1 as D (5 bases). CDR1 is SGHTA and CDR2 is FQGNSA in the germline V gene. The CDR3 is 16 residues long. Trimming cost V 0 bases and J 6 bases, with 18 bases left between them. This CDR3 is CASSLALVAGAVEQYF. The CDR3 coding sequence is TGTGCCAGCAGCTTAGCGCTAGTAGCTGGGGCCGTCGAGCAGTACTTC.

This chain uses TRBV13 with TRBJ2-1; TRBD2 aligns across 11 bases. V gave up 5 bases and J gave up 3 bases; unmatched junction bases: 9. Germline V gives CDR1 PRHDT, CDR2 FYEKMQ (reference sequence). This CDR3 contains 17 residues. The CDR3 sequence: CASSPRPGTSGYNEQFF. Here the CDR3 DNA reads TGTGCCAGCAGCCCCCGTCCCGGGACTAGCGGCTACAATGAGCAGTTCTTC.

The chain joins TRBV7-9 to TRBJ2-5, with no clear D. Germline loops: CDR1 SEHNR, CDR2 FQNEAQ (reference sequence). This CDR3 is built from 15 residues. Trimming took off 4 bases at V and 1 base at J, with 13 bases between the two ends. The CDR3 region has the DNA TGTGCCAGCAGCTCTTTCGCGACTTTCCAAGAGACCCAGTACTTC. The encoded protein is CASSSFATFQETQYF.

This clone was observed a handful of times. The chain is built from TRBV28 and TRBJ1-3, with 9 bases matching TRBD1. Losses at the gene ends were 2 bases for V and 0 bases for J; bases not matched to a gene: 5. Germline values: CDR1 MDHEN, CDR2 SYDVKM. The CDR3 totals 17 residues. CDR3 coding DNA: TGTGCCAGCAGTTTACCGTCACAGGGGGCCTCTGGAAACACCATATATTTT. This translates into CASSLPSQGASGNTIYF.

On this clone: This sample also contains other DNA sequences that code for the same CDR3. The chain is built from TRBV5-1 and TRBJ2-3; perhaps TRBD2 as D (6 bases). Germline loops: CDR1 SGHRS, CDR2 YFSETQ. V was pared by 3 bases and J by 3 bases, with 11 bases between. The CDR3 runs to 14 residues. CDR3 in amino acids: CASSSRGTTDTQYF. CDR3 coding DNA: TGCGCCAGCAGCTCGCGGGGAACAACAGATACGCAGTATTTT.

J is TRBJ1-2 and V is TRBV6-6; no definite D call. V gave up 6 bases and J gave up 4 bases, with 18 bases separating them. The CDR3 runs to 15 residues. Germline V gene data show CDR1 as MNHNY and CDR2 as SVGAGI (reference sequence). CDR3 sequence reads: CASSNPQISSYGYTF. CDR3 bases: TGTGCCAGCAGCAACCCACAGATCTCCTCCTATGGCTACACCTTC.